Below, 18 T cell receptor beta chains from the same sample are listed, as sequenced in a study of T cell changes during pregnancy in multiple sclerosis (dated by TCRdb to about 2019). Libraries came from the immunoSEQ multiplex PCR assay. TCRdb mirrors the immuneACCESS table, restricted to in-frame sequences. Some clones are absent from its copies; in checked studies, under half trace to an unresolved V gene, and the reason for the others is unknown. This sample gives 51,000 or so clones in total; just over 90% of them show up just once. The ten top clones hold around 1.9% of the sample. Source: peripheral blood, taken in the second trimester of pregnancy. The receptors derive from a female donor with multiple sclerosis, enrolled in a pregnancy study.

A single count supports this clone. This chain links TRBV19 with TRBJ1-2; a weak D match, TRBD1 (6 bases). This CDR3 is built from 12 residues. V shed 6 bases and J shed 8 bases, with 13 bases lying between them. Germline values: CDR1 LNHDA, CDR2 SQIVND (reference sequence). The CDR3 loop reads CASRRGARGYTF. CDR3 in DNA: TGTGCCAGTAGACGGGGGGCTAGAGGCTACACCTTC.

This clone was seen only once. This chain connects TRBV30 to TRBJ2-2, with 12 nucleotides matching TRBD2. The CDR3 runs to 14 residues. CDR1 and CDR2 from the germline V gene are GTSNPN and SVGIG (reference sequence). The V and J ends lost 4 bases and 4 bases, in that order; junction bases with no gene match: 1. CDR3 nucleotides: TGTGCCTGGACTAGCGGGAGGGGCACCGGGGAGCTGTTTTTT. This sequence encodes CAWTSGRGTGELFF.

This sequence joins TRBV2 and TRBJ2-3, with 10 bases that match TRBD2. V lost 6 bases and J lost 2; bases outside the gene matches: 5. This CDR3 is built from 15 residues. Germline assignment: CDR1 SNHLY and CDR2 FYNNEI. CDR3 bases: TGTGCCAGCAGCGCTCTAGCGGGGGTCACAGATACGCAGTATTTT. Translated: CASSALAGVTDTQYF.

DNA of the CDR3: TGTGCCAGCAGCTTATTGGGACAGGGGGCTGGAGCTTTCTTT. Translated: CASSLLGQGAGAFF. The gene calls are TRBV7-9 and TRBJ1-1; TRBD1 matches 12 bases. The CDR3 totals 14 residues. Germline V gene lookup returns CDR1 SEHNR and CDR2 FQNEAQ (reference sequence). Losses at the gene ends were 2 bases for V and 10 bases for J; bases not matched to a gene: 5.

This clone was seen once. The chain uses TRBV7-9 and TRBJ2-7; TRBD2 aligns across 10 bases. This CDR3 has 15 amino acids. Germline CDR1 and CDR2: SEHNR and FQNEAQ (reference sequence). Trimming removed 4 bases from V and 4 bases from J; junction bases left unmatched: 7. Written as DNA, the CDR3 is TGTGCCAGCAGCTGGACTAGCGGAGATCCTTACGAGCAGTACTTC. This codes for CASSWTSGDPYEQYF.

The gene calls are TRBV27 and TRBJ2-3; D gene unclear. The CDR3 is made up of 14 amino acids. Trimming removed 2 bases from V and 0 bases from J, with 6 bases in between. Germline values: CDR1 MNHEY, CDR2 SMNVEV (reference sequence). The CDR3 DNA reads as TGTGCCAGCAGTTTAATACAGAGCACAGATACGCAGTATTTT. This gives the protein CASSLIQSTDTQYF.

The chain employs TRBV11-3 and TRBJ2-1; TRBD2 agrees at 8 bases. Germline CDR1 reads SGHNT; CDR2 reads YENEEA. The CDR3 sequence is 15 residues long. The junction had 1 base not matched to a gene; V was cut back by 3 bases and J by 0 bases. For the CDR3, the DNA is TGTGCCAGCAGCTTCAGCGGGAGCTCCTACAATGAGCAGTTCTTC. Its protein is CASSFSGSSYNEQFF.

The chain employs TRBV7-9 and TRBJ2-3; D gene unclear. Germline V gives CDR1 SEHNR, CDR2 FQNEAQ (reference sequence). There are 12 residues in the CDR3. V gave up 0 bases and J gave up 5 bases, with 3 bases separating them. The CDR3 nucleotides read TGTGCCAGCAGCTTAGCTAGAGATACGCAGTATTTT. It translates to CASSLARDTQYF.

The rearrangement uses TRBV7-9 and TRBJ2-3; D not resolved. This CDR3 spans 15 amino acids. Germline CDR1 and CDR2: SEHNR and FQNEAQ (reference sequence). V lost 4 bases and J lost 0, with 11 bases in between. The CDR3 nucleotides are TGTGCCAGCAGCTCTACAGCCTCTAGCACAGATACGCAGTATTTT. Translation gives CASSSTASSTDTQYF. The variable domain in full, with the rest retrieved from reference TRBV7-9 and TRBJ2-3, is DTGVSQNPRHKITKRGQNVTFRCDPISEHNRLYWYRQTLGQGPEFLTYFQNEAQLEKSRLLSDRFSAERPKGSFSTLEIQRTEQGDSAMYLCASSSTASSTDTQYFGPGTRLTVL.

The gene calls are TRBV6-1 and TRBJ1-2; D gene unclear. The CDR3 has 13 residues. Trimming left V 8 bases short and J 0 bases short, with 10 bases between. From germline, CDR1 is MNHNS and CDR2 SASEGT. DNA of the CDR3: TGTGCCAGCGAACGGGTCCCTAACTATGGCTACACCTTC. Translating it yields CASERVPNYGYTF.

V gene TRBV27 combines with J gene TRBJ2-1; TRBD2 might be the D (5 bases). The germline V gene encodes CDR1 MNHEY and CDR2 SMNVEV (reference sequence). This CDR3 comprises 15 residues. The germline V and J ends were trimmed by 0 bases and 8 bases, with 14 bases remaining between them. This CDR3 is CASSLSGAPGYEQFF. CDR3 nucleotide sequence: TGTGCCAGCAGTTTATCGGGAGCTCCCGGCTATGAGCAGTTCTTC.

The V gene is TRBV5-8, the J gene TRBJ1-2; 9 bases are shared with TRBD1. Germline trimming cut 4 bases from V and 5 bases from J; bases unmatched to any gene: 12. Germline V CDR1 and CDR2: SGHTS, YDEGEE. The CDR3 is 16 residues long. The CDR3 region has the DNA TGTGCCAGCAGCGTGGGACAGGGTCGTCCCAATTATGGCTACACCTTC. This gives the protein CASSVGQGRPNYGYTF.

The CDR3 coding sequence is TGTGCCTGGAGTGGTAGCGGGAGGCCGACGAACACCGGGGAGCTGTTTTTT. It translates to CAWSGSGRPTNTGELFF. The chain joins TRBV30 to TRBJ2-2, with 10 bases identical to TRBD2. The V gene end was trimmed by 1 base and the J gene end by 0 bases; junction bases not matched to a gene: 5. This CDR3 has 17 amino acids. The V gene's germline CDR1 is GTSNPN and CDR2 SVGIG (reference sequence).

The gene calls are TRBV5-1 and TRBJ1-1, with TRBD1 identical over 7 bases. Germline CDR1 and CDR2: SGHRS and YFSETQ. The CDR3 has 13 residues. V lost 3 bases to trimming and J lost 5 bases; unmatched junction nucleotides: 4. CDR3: CASSWLTGTEAFF. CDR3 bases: TGCGCCAGCAGCTGGTTGACAGGGACTGAAGCTTTCTTT.

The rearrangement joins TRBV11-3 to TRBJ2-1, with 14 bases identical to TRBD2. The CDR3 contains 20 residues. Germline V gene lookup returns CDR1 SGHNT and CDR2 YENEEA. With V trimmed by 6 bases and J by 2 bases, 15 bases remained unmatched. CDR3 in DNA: TGTGCCAGCAGATCAGAGGGGGGACTAGCGGGAGAAGGGACCTACAATGAGCAGTTCTTC. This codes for CASRSEGGLAGEGTYNEQFF.

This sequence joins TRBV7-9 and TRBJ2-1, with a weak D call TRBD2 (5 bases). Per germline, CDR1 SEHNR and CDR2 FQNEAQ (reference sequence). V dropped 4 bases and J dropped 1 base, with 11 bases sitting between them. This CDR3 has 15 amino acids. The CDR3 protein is CASSSTGLSYNEQFF. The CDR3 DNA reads TGTGCCAGCAGCTCAACCGGACTTTCCTACAATGAGCAGTTCTTC.

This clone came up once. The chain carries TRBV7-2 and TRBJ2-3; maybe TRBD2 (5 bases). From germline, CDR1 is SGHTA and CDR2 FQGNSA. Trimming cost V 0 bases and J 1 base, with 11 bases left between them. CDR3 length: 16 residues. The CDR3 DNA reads TGTGCCAGCAGCTTAGCAACACTAGAGCGCACAGATACGCAGTATTTT. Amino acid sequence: CASSLATLERTDTQYF.

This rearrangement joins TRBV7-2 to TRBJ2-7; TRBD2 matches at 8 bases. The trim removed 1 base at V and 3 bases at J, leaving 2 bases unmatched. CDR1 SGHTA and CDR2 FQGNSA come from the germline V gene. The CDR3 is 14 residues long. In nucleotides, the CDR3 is TGTGCCAGCAGCTTAGAGCGGGAGTACTACGAGCAGTACTTC. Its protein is CASSLEREYYEQYF.